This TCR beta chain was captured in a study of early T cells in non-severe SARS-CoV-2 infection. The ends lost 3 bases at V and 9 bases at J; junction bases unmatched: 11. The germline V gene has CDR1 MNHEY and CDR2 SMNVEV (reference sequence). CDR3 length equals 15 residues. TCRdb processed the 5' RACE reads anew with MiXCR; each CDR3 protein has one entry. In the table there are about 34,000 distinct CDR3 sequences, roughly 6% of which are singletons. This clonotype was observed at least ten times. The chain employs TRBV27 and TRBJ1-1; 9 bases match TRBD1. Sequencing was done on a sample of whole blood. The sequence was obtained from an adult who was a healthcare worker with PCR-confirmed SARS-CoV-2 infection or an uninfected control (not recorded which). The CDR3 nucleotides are TGTGCCAGCAGTTTTGAAGTTGGCGGGACAGGGAAAGCTTTCTTT. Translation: CASSFEVGGTGKAFF.